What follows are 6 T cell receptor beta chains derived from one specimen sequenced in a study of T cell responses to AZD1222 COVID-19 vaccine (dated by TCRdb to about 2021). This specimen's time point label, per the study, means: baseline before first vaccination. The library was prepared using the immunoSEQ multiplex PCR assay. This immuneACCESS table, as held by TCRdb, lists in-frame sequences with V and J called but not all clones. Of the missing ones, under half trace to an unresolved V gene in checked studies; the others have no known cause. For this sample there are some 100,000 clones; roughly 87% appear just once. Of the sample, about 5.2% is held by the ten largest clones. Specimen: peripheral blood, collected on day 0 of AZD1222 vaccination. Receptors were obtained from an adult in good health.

CDR3 sequence reads: CASSQGIGRPYNEQFF. In DNA form, the CDR3 reads TGTGCCAGCAGCCAAGGTATAGGGCGGCCTTACAATGAGCAGTTCTTC. V usage is TRBV14 and J usage is TRBJ2-1; D is ambiguous. The V gene lost 1 base and the J gene lost 4 bases, with 14 bases spanning the gap. The germline V gene has CDR1 SGHDN and CDR2 FVKESK. The CDR3 contains 16 residues.

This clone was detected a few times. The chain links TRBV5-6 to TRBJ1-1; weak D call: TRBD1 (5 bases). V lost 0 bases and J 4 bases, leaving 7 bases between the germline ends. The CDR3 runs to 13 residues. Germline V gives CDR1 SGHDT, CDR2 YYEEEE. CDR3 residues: CASSLVGTTEAFF. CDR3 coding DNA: TGTGCCAGCAGCTTGGTCGGGACCACTGAAGCTTTCTTT.

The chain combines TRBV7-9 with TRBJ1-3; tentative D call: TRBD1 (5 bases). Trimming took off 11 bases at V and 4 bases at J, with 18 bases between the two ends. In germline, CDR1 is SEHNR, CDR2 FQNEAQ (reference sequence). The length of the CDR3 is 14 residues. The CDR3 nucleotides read TGTGCCTCCTGTAAGGGGCTATCGGGAAACACCATATATTTT. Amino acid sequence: CASCKGLSGNTIYF.

CDR3 amino acids: CASSGQGWNEQFF. CDR3 in DNA: TGTGCCAGCTCAGGGCAGGGGTGGAATGAGCAGTTCTTC. The chain carries TRBV18 and TRBJ2-1; TRBD1 is a possible D gene (6 bases). V was clipped by 5 bases and J by 7 bases, with 12 bases between them. The CDR3 covers 13 residues. CDR1 and CDR2 (germline): KGHSH, LQKENI.

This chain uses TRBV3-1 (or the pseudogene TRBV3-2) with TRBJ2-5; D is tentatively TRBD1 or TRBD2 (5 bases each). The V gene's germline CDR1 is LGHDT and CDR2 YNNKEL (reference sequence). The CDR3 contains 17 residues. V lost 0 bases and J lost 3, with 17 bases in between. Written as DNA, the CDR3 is TGTGCCAGCAGCCAAGATGGCCGATGGGACGGAGAAGAGACCCAGTACTTC. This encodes CASSQDGRWDGEETQYF.

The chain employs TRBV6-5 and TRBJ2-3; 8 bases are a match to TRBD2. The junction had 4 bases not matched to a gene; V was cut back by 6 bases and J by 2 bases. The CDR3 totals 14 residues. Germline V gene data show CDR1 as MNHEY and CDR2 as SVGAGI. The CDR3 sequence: CASSPGRATDTQYF. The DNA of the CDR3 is TGTGCCAGCAGCCCCGGGAGGGCCACAGATACGCAGTATTTT.